The 25 T cell receptor beta chains below all came from one sample that was sequenced in a study of T-cell reconstitution after alpha-beta-depleted transplantation in children. Construction of the TCRbeta library involved unique molecular identifiers. Each CDR3 protein is one row after TCRdb ran MiXCR on the PCR reads. The sample contains about 900,000 distinct CDR3 sequences, around 30% of which appear only once. Sequences were derived from PBMCs, mostly from graft donor cells, sampled 360 days after TCRalphabeta/CD19-depleted stem cell transplant. These receptors all stem from a boy under two years old who had a stem cell transplant for SCID, so the T cells may come from the graft donor.

Remarks on this clonotype: This sequence may be a read error, since a much larger clone differs from it by one base. The chain uses TRBV5-1 and TRBJ2-3; 8 nucleotides line up with TRBD2. The CDR3 sequence is 14 residues long. V trimming: 4 bases; J trimming: 5 bases; junction bases outside the gene matches: 6. Looked up from germline, CDR1 is SGHRS and CDR2 is YFSETQ. For the CDR3, the DNA is TGCGCCAGCAGCCGGGGGGGCTCGGGAGATACGCAGTATTTT. As protein: CASSRGGSGDTQYF.

This clonotype was observed a few times. V gene TRBV6-5 combines with J gene TRBJ2-7; D possibly uses TRBD1 or TRBD2 (7 bases each). CDR3 length: 14 residues. The V end was cut by 0 bases, the J end by 4 bases, with 10 bases between. The V gene's germline CDR1 is MNHEY and CDR2 SVGAGI. CDR3 nucleotide sequence: TGTGCCAGCAGTTACTCCAGGGGGGGGTACGAGCAGTACTTC. This translates into CASSYSRGGYEQYF.

J is TRBJ2-5 and V is TRBV12-3 or TRBV12-4; no definite D call. The CDR3 runs to 14 residues. V was shortened by 6 bases and J by 7 bases, with 18 bases between the two germline ends. CDR3 nucleotide sequence: TGTGCCAGCAGCCCCCGGGCTACTAAGCGGACCCAGTACTTC. Its translation: CASSPRATKRTQYF.

This chain joins TRBV4-1 and TRBJ2-2; 14 bases fit TRBD2. The CDR3 extends over 18 amino acids. Germline values: CDR1 MGHRA, CDR2 YSYEKL. The V gene end was trimmed by 4 bases and the J gene end by 5 bases; junction bases not matched to a gene: 9. DNA of the CDR3: TGCGCCAGCAGCCGTCGACTAGCGGGGGGGCCTCGGACCGGGGAGCTGTTTTTT. Translation: CASSRRLAGGPRTGELFF.

This clonotype appeared a few times. The rearrangement joins TRBV5-1 to TRBJ2-3; TRBD2 matches at 7 bases. The CDR3 has 16 residues. The V and J ends lost 2 bases and 6 bases, in that order; junction bases with no gene match: 12. Germline CDR1 SGHRS, CDR2 YFSETQ. The CDR3 reads CASSFGGAGPRDTQYF. CDR3 sequence (DNA): TGCGCCAGCAGCTTTGGGGGAGCGGGGCCTCGGGATACGCAGTATTTT.

This clonotype was recorded a few times. The chain carries TRBV12-3 or TRBV12-4 and TRBJ2-5, with a possible D match to TRBD1 (6 bases). The CDR3 covers 14 residues. V was trimmed by 5 bases and J by 1 base, leaving 11 bases between them. The CDR3 sequence is CASSGGLGQETQYF. The CDR3 nucleotides read TGTGCCAGCAGTGGGGGCCTAGGCCAAGAGACCCAGTACTTC.

This clonotype was observed a handful of times. A clone one base away is much larger, so this may be a read error. The genes are TRBV7-7 and TRBJ1-1, with 8 bases identical to TRBD1. From germline, CDR1 is SSHAT and CDR2 FNYEAQ (reference sequence). V trimming: 3 bases; J trimming: 5 bases; junction bases outside the gene matches: 2. The CDR3 covers 13 residues. The CDR3 here is CASSLTGETEAFF. In DNA form, the CDR3 reads TGTGCCAGCAGCTTGACAGGGGAGACTGAAGCTTTCTTT.

The chain employs TRBV12-3 or TRBV12-4 and TRBJ2-5; a weak D match, TRBD2 (6 bases). Trimming took off 2 bases at V and 5 bases at J, with 18 bases between the two ends. This CDR3 spans 16 amino acids. CDR3: CASSLSMGRRVETQYF. CDR3 coding DNA: TGTGCCAGCAGTTTAAGTATGGGCAGGAGGGTTGAGACCCAGTACTTC.

V usage is TRBV20-1 and J usage is TRBJ2-1; 15 bases are a match to TRBD2. The length of the CDR3 is 16 residues. V lost 3 bases to trimming and J lost 3 bases; unmatched junction nucleotides: 3. CDR1 and CDR2 from the germline V gene are DFQATT and SNEGSKA (reference sequence). CDR3 in amino acids: CSASGLAGGHYNEQFF. CDR3 coding DNA: TGCAGTGCTAGCGGACTAGCGGGGGGGCACTACAATGAGCAGTTCTTC.

The chain is built from TRBV10-3 and TRBJ1-5; 8 bases line up with TRBD1. Germline-derived CDR1 and CDR2 are ENHRY and SYGVKD. J was trimmed by 0 bases and V by 6 bases; bases with no gene match: 4. There are 15 residues in the CDR3. For the CDR3, the DNA is TGTGCCATCAGCTCGACAGGGGCTAGCAATCAGCCCCAGCATTTT. As protein: CAISSTGASNQPQHF.

The V call is TRBV12-3 or TRBV12-4, the J call TRBJ2-3; TRBD2 matches 9 bases. With 5 bases clipped from V and 5 bases from J, the junction kept 11 bases outside the gene matches. The CDR3 has 16 residues. The CDR3 sequence is CASSPYLAGRGDTQYF. The CDR3 coding sequence is TGTGCCAGCAGTCCATACCTAGCGGGGAGGGGAGATACGCAGTATTTT.

The J gene is TRBJ1-1, the V gene TRBV18, with TRBD1 as a possible D gene (6 bases). Trimming took off 2 bases at V and 6 bases at J, with 16 bases between the two ends. This CDR3 is 15 amino acids long. Germline CDR1 reads KGHSH; CDR2 reads LQKENI. The CDR3 DNA reads as TGTGCCAGCTCACCATTGGATAGGGGGGGAGCTGAAGCTTTCTTT. Its translation: CASSPLDRGGAEAFF.

This clonotype was counted ten times or more. This chain joins TRBV20-1 and TRBJ2-5; possibly TRBD2 for D (6 bases). The germline V gene has CDR1 DFQATT and CDR2 SNEGSKA (reference sequence). The CDR3 totals 13 residues. V gave up 1 base and J gave up 2 bases, with 8 bases separating them. The CDR3 protein is CSARGDSQETQYF. For the CDR3, the DNA is TGCAGTGCTAGAGGGGACTCTCAAGAGACCCAGTACTTC.

J is TRBJ1-1 and V is TRBV20-1, with D unclear. The CDR3 is 14 amino acids. V was trimmed by 0 bases and J by 0 bases, leaving 8 bases between them. Germline values: CDR1 DFQATT, CDR2 SNEGSKA (reference sequence). The chain's CDR3 is CSARDDTVNTEAFF. The CDR3 DNA sequence: TGCAGTGCTAGAGACGACACCGTGAACACTGAAGCTTTCTTT.

In this sample, this clonotype turned up once. The chain employs TRBV6-1 and TRBJ2-7; D might be TRBD1 (6 bases). The germline V gene encodes CDR1 MNHNS and CDR2 SASEGT. V dropped 7 bases and J dropped 0 bases, with 19 bases sitting between them. This CDR3 is built from 16 residues. The CDR3 bases are TGTGCCAGCATTGGAGCCCCCGGGACATTCTCCTACGAGCAGTACTTC. Protein sequence: CASIGAPGTFSYEQYF.

The J gene is TRBJ2-1, the V gene TRBV2; D gene uncertain. CDR1 SNHLY and CDR2 FYNNEI come from the germline V gene. The CDR3 runs to 14 residues. The V end lost 8 bases, the J end lost 1 base, and 12 bases lay between the germline ends. The DNA of the CDR3 is TGTGCCAGCGTTGAGGCCCCTTCCTACAATGAGCAGTTCTTC. It is translated as CASVEAPSYNEQFF. Full variable domain (remainder filled in from reference TRBV2 and TRBJ2-1): EPEVTQTPSHQVTQMGQEVILRCVPISNHLYFYWYRQILGQKVEFLVSFYNNEISEKSEIFDDQFSVERPDGSNFTLKIRSTKLEDSAMYFCASVEAPSYNEQFFGPGTRLTVL.

This chain uses TRBV12-3 or TRBV12-4 with TRBJ1-4, with no clear D. Trimming shortened V by 6 bases and J by 8 bases, and 10 bases separated the two germline ends. This CDR3 comprises 12 residues. The DNA for the CDR3 is TGTGCCAGCAGAAGTAACGGCGAAAAACTGTTTTTT. Translating gives CASRSNGEKLFF.

The chain employs TRBV5-1 and TRBJ2-1, with D uncertain. V lost 0 bases, J lost 0 bases, and 7 bases lay in between. The CDR3 extends over 15 amino acids. Germline lookup yields CDR1 SGHRS and CDR2 YFSETQ. The CDR3 DNA sequence: TGCGCCAGCAGCTTGGAAGATCCCTCCTACAATGAGCAGTTCTTC. It codes for CASSLEDPSYNEQFF.

The rearrangement joins TRBV5-4 to TRBJ2-5; D may be TRBD2 (7 bases). The CDR3 is 23 residues long. Germline V gene data show CDR1 as SGHNT and CDR2 as YYREEE (reference sequence). V dropped 1 base and J dropped 1 base, with 35 bases sitting between them. CDR3 bases: TGTGCCAGCAGCTTGTCGAGGGGGGGGGCAGGAGATATTCGTCGCAAGCCCCAAGAGACCCAGTACTTC. Translating it yields CASSLSRGGAGDIRRKPQETQYF.

This clonotype was counted a few times. The chain has TRBV6-5 and TRBJ1-5; perhaps TRBD1 as D (6 bases). The V end lost 6 bases, the J end lost 4 bases, and 10 bases lay between the germline ends. Germline V lookup: CDR1 MNHEY, CDR2 SVGAGI. This CDR3 spans 13 amino acids. CDR3 DNA: TGTGCCAGCAGACGAACAGGGAATCAGCCCCAGCATTTT. Its translation: CASRRTGNQPQHF.

A few counts support this clonotype. The chain uses TRBV15 and TRBJ2-3; maybe TRBD2 (5 bases). The germline V gene has CDR1 LNHNV and CDR2 YYDKDF (reference sequence). The CDR3 covers 15 residues. V lost 6 bases, J lost 2 bases, and 15 bases lay in between. The DNA of the CDR3 is TGTGCCACCAGTAGGGCTCTCGGGGACACAGATACGCAGTATTTT. This codes for CATSRALGDTDTQYF.

This clonotype has only a few counts. This chain connects TRBV7-9 to TRBJ2-7; D is possibly TRBD1 (7 bases). CDR1 and CDR2 (germline): SEHNR, FQNEAQ (reference sequence). This CDR3 is built from 14 residues. V was clipped by 10 bases and J by 6 bases, with 22 bases between them. CDR3 residues: CATYRRGQQGEQYF. In nucleotides, the CDR3 is TGTGCCACCTATAGGAGGGGACAGCAGGGCGAGCAGTACTTC.

DNA of the CDR3: TGCAGCCCGGTCCGGACTAAAGGAGTCAATGAGCAGTTCTTC. Translation gives CSPVRTKGVNEQFF. This chain links TRBV29-1 with TRBJ2-1, with D possibly matching TRBD2 (6 bases). V lost 8 bases, J lost 6 bases, and 20 bases lay in between. Germline values: CDR1 SQVTM, CDR2 ANQGSEA. The CDR3 is 14 amino acids.

Many counts were recorded for this clonotype. The chain joins TRBV7-9 to TRBJ2-5; unclear D gene. The CDR3 length is 12 residues. V was cut by 5 bases and J by 11 bases, with 15 bases left in between. Germline assignment: CDR1 SEHNR and CDR2 FQNEAQ (reference sequence). The CDR3 region is CASSLTRSGQYF. The DNA for the CDR3 is TGTGCCAGCAGCCTGACACGTTCCGGACAGTACTTC. Full variable domain (outside the CDR3, taken from reference TRBV7-9 and TRBJ2-5): DTGVSQNPRHKITKRGQNVTFRCDPISEHNRLYWYRQTLGQGPEFLTYFQNEAQLEKSRLLSDRFSAERPKGSFSTLEIQRTEQGDSAMYLCASSLTRSGQYFGPGTRLLVL.

This clonotype turned up a few times. The rearrangement uses TRBV7-9 and TRBJ2-1; D is perhaps TRBD2 (6 bases). Trimming shortened V by 4 bases and J by 4 bases, and 14 bases separated the two germline ends. Germline CDR1 reads SEHNR; CDR2 reads FQNEAQ (reference sequence). The CDR3 contains 15 residues. The CDR3 reads CASSSSPGTYNEQFF. In nucleotides, the CDR3 is TGTGCCAGCAGCTCCAGCCCCGGGACTTACAATGAGCAGTTCTTC.